The clone carrying this T cell receptor (beta chain) was seen repeatedly, ten times or more. This record belongs to a study of T-cell reconstitution after alpha-beta-depleted transplantation in children. For TCRbeta, the library was prepared with unique molecular identifiers. Using its own MiXCR run on the PCR reads, TCRdb lists one record per CDR3 protein. The sample includes 600,000 to 700,000 distinct CDR3 sequences, approximately 15% of them seen just once. This CDR3 has 13 residues. Germline-derived CDR1 and CDR2 are ENHRY and SYGVKD. The V gene lost 1 base and the J gene lost 9 bases, with 7 bases spanning the gap.

Sequencing used PBMCs from the stem cell graft donor, obtained from the stem cell graft. The genes are TRBV10-3 and TRBJ1-6, with D unresolved. The receptor was derived from a human donor who donated a stem cell graft to a child with acute myeloid leukemia. DNA for the CDR3: TGTGCCATCAGTGAGTATAACAGTTCACCCCTCCACTTT. Amino acid sequence: CAISEYNSSPLHF.